These T cell receptor beta chains were read from a single sample in a study of T cell repertoires in cytomegalovirus infection. Each CDR3 protein is one row after TCRdb ran MiXCR on the reads. The data hold over 150,000 distinct CDR3 sequences, with approximately 19% observed a single time. Sequenced input: PBMCs. The receptors come from a human donor in good health (CMV status not recorded). Some clones in this sample may be carry-over from other donors' samples. Both conserved end residues are part of each CDR3. D genes are given only for firm matches. Clone size is shown for a subset of rows, as once, few, many or a class of expanded clone.

>TRBJ2-5|TRBV28|few|TRBD2
CASSLAGIGETQYF
TGTGCCAGCTCCCTAGCGGGAATTGGGGAGACCCAGTACTTC
>TRBJ1-1|TRBV29-1|once|TRBD1
CSVDRGRAEAFF
TGCAGCGTCGACAGGGGACGGGCTGAAGCTTTCTTT
>TRBJ1-2|TRBV7-9|once|-
CASSAQTIFNYGYTF
TGTGCCAGCAGCGCCCAGACTATTTTTAACTATGGCTACACCTTC
>TRBJ1-5|TRBV5-1|many|-
CASSLGDGNQPQHF
TGCGCCAGCAGCTTGGGGGACGGCAATCAGCCCCAGCATTTT
>TRBJ1-1|TRBV4-1|-|-
CASSPGMTGWDTEAFF
TGCGCCAGCAGCCCCGGAATGACAGGTTGGGACACTGAAGCTTTCTTT
>TRBJ2-5|TRBV4-1|few|TRBD1
CASSQTGVLQETQYF
TGCGCCAGCAGCCAGACAGGGGTCCTCCAAGAGACCCAGTACTTC
>TRBJ2-4|TRBV7-9|many|-
CASSPDGRNIQYF
TGTGCCAGCAGCCCGGACGGACGAAACATTCAGTACTTC
>TRBJ1-2|TRBV29-1|-|TRBD1
CSVVFGTGGRYTF
TGCAGCGTGGTTTTCGGGACAGGGGGCCGCTACACCTTC
>TRBJ2-3|TRBV4-1|few|-
CASSQEDLLSIADTQYF
TGCGCCAGCAGCCAAGAGGACTTGCTGTCCATAGCAGATACGCAGTATTTT
>TRBJ2-7|TRBV28|-|-
CASSFPDGSYEQYF
TGTGCCAGCAGTTTCCCGGACGGCTCCTACGAGCAGTACTTC
>TRBJ2-7|TRBV12-3/TRBV12-4|many|TRBD1
CASSSSRRDRRGEQYF
TGTGCCAGCAGTTCCTCCCGCCGGGACAGGAGGGGCGAGCAGTACTTC
>TRBJ2-7|TRBV2|few|-
CASRDLVGTPYEQYF
TGTGCCAGCAGGGATTTGGTAGGGACCCCCTACGAGCAGTACTTC
>TRBJ1-2|TRBV7-2|many|TRBD1
CASTGQENYGYTF
TGTGCCAGCACTGGACAGGAAAACTATGGCTACACCTTC
>TRBJ2-1|TRBV9|-|-
CASSGKSGVNNEQFF
TGTGCCAGCAGCGGCAAATCCGGGGTAAACAATGAGCAGTTCTTC
>TRBJ2-2|TRBV7-2|many|TRBD2
CASSLGPGLAGVELFF
TGTGCCAGCAGCTTAGGCCCCGGGCTAGCGGGAGTGGAGCTGTTTTTT
>TRBJ2-1|TRBV11-3|-|TRBD1
CASSLEQGGYNEQFF
TGTGCCAGCAGCTTAGAACAGGGGGGCTACAATGAGCAGTTCTTC
>TRBJ2-3|TRBV7-2|-|-
CASSLSGGMDTQYF
TGTGCCAGCAGCTTATCTGGGGGGATGGATACGCAGTATTTT
>TRBJ1-5|TRBV19|-|-
CASSIGWTAGQPQHF
TGTGCCAGTAGTATAGGTTGGACCGCCGGGCAGCCCCAGCATTTT
>TRBJ2-2|TRBV6-2/TRBV6-3|many|TRBD2
CAIQRGGLTGELFF
TGTGCCATCCAGCGGGGGGGCCTCACCGGGGAGCTGTTTTTT
>TRBJ1-4|TRBV11-2|-|-
CASSLRTSEKLFF
TGTGCCAGCAGCTTAAGGACGAGTGAAAAACTGTTTTTT
>TRBJ1-1|TRBV29-1|few|-
CSVERAGLNTEAFF
TGCAGCGTTGAGCGAGCAGGGTTGAACACTGAAGCTTTCTTT
>TRBJ2-5|TRBV7-2|many|TRBD2
CASSWGVSTSGSGETQYF
TGTGCCAGCAGCTGGGGGGTCTCGACTAGCGGGAGTGGGGAGACCCAGTACTTC
>TRBJ1-4|TRBV12-5|-|-
CASGYAEGFGEKLFF
TGTGCTAGTGGCTACGCCGAGGGTTTCGGAGAAAAACTGTTTTTT
>TRBJ2-1|TRBV11-2|many|TRBD2
CASSTNGLAAYNEQFF
TGTGCCAGCAGCACCAACGGACTAGCGGCCTACAATGAGCAGTTCTTC
>TRBJ2-3|TRBV7-9|-|-
CASSKKGGGTDTQYF
TGTGCCAGCAGCAAAAAGGGGGGCGGCACAGATACGCAGTATTTT
>TRBJ2-7|TRBV7-2|few|-
CASSFGSGAYEQYF
TGTGCCAGCAGCTTTGGGAGCGGAGCATACGAGCAGTACTTC
>TRBJ2-5|TRBV7-3|many|TRBD2
CASSPTSGVKETQYF
TGTGCCAGCAGCCCCACTAGCGGGGTAAAAGAGACCCAGTACTTC
>TRBJ2-1|TRBV11-1|-|TRBD2
CASSLLAGGGREQFF
TGTGCCAGCAGCCTACTAGCGGGAGGGGGTCGTGAGCAGTTCTTC
>TRBJ2-1|TRBV28|-|-
CASSLGPPYEQFF
TGTGCCAGCAGTTTGGGTCCGCCCTATGAGCAGTTCTTC
>TRBJ2-7|TRBV5-1|-|-
CASSLPRDGMVYEQYF
TGCGCCAGCAGCTTGCCGAGGGACGGAATGGTATACGAGCAGTACTTC
>TRBJ1-1|TRBV5-4|-|-
CASTGAGLGNTEAFF
TGTGCCAGCACCGGGGCAGGTCTGGGGAACACTGAAGCTTTCTTT